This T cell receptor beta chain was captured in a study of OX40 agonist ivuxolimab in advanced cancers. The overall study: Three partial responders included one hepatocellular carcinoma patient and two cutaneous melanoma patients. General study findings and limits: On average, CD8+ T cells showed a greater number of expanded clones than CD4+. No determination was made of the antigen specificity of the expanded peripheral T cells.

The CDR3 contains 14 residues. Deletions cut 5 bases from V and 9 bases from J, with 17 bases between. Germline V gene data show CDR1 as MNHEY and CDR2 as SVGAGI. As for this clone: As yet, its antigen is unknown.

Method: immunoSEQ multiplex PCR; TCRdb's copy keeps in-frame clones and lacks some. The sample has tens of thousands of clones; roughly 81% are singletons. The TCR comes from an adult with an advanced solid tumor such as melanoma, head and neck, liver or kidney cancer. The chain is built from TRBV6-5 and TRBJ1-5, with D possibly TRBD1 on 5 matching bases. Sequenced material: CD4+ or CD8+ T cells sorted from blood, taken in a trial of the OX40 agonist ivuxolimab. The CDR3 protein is CASSKTAGTGPQHF. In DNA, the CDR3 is TGTGCCAGCAGTAAGACGGCGGGGACGGGGCCCCAGCATTTT.